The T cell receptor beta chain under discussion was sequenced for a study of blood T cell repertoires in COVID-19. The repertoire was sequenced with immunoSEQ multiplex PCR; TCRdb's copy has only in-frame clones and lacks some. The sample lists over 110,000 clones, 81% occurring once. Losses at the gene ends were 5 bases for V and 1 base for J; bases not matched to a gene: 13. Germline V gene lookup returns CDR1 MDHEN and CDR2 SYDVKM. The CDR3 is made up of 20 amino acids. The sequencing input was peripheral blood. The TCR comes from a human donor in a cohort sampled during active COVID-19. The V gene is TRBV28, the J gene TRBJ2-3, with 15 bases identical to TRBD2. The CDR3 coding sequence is TGTGCCAGCAGTCCTCCGGGACTAGCGGGAGGTCGAAGGGGCACAGATACGCAGTATTTT. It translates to CASSPPGLAGGRRGTDTQYF.